This is a list of T cell receptor beta chains from one sample in a study of T cell responses to AZD1222 COVID-19 vaccine. Assay used: immunoSEQ multiplex PCR; TCRdb lists only in-frame clones, some missing. Of about 98,000 clones listed, about 86% were seen once; the top ten hold around 5%. Source: peripheral blood, taken on day 0 of AZD1222 vaccination. These receptors were obtained from an adult in good health. The CDR3 runs from the conserved cysteine through the conserved F or W. Fields, in order: D gene, V gene, clone size, J gene, CDR3 protein, CDR3 DNA. A D gene is named only where the DNA matches it firmly. Expanded clones get a size class; other rows say once, few or many, or leave the size out.

d_call: TRBD1; v_call: TRBV27; clone_size: .; j_call: TRBJ2-5; cdr3_aa: CASSKRTGGWETQYF; cdr3_nt: TGTGCCAGCAGCAAGCGGACAGGGGGCTGGGAGACCCAGTACTTC
d_call: .; v_call: TRBV19; clone_size: few; j_call: TRBJ2-7; cdr3_aa: CASNEGLGYEQYF; cdr3_nt: TGTGCCAGTAACGAGGGATTGGGGTACGAGCAGTACTTC
d_call: .; v_call: TRBV29-1; clone_size: .; j_call: TRBJ2-3; cdr3_aa: CSVQGPTDTQYF; cdr3_nt: TGCAGCGTTCAGGGCCCCACAGATACGCAGTATTTT
d_call: TRBD1; v_call: TRBV28; clone_size: .; j_call: TRBJ1-2; cdr3_aa: CASRRTGGANYGYTF; cdr3_nt: TGTGCCAGCAGACGAACAGGGGGCGCTAACTATGGCTACACCTTC
d_call: .; v_call: TRBV10-2; clone_size: .; j_call: TRBJ2-1; cdr3_aa: CASSEGISQFF; cdr3_nt: TGCGCCAGCAGCGAGGGTATATCGCAGTTCTTC
d_call: TRBD2; v_call: TRBV6-5; clone_size: .; j_call: TRBJ2-3; cdr3_aa: CASSGGGLNTQYF; cdr3_nt: TGTGCCAGCAGCGGCGGGGGTTTAAATACGCAGTATTTT
d_call: .; v_call: TRBV11-2; clone_size: .; j_call: TRBJ2-1; cdr3_aa: CASSLAFLARDRNEQFF; cdr3_nt: TGTGCCAGCAGCTTAGCGTTCCTAGCACGGGATCGGAATGAGCAGTTCTTC
d_call: TRBD1; v_call: TRBV2; clone_size: .; j_call: TRBJ1-5; cdr3_aa: CASSEGTGSNQPQHF; cdr3_nt: TGTGCCAGCAGTGAAGGGACAGGTAGCAATCAGCCCCAGCATTTT
d_call: .; v_call: TRBV6-5; clone_size: few; j_call: TRBJ2-5; cdr3_aa: CASAPKETQYF; cdr3_nt: TGTGCCAGCGCCCCAAAAGAGACCCAGTACTTC
d_call: .; v_call: TRBV5-8; clone_size: .; j_call: TRBJ2-7; cdr3_aa: CASSWQTYEQYF; cdr3_nt: TGTGCCAGCAGCTGGCAAACCTACGAGCAGTACTTC
d_call: .; v_call: TRBV5-1; clone_size: once; j_call: TRBJ2-1; cdr3_aa: CASSSGLANEQFF; cdr3_nt: TGCGCCAGCAGCTCGGGACTGGCCAATGAGCAGTTCTTC
d_call: .; v_call: TRBV24-1; clone_size: .; j_call: TRBJ1-5; cdr3_aa: CATSDSGSGLYSNQPQHF; cdr3_nt: TGTGCCACCAGTGATTCCGGGTCAGGGCTTTATAGCAATCAGCCCCAGCATTTT
d_call: TRBD1; v_call: TRBV7-2; clone_size: .; j_call: TRBJ1-4; cdr3_aa: CASSLAGGADEKLFF; cdr3_nt: TGTGCCAGCAGCTTAGCAGGGGGCGCTGACGAAAAACTGTTTTTT
d_call: .; v_call: TRBV7-8; clone_size: .; j_call: TRBJ1-1; cdr3_aa: CASSFEIGTEAFF; cdr3_nt: TGTGCCAGCAGCTTCGAAATTGGAACCGAAGCTTTCTTT
d_call: .; v_call: TRBV19; clone_size: .; j_call: TRBJ2-1; cdr3_aa: CASSLDRIYNEQFF; cdr3_nt: TGTGCCAGTAGCCTAGACAGGATCTACAATGAGCAGTTCTTC
d_call: .; v_call: TRBV3-1/TRBV3-2; clone_size: .; j_call: TRBJ1-2; cdr3_aa: CASSPSGAGNGYTF; cdr3_nt: TGTGCCAGCAGCCCAAGTGGGGCAGGGAATGGCTACACCTTC
d_call: .; v_call: TRBV7-3; clone_size: .; j_call: TRBJ1-5; cdr3_aa: CASSLLGPNQPQHF; cdr3_nt: TGTGCCAGCAGCTTGTTGGGCCCCAATCAGCCCCAGCATTTT